The 26 T cell receptor beta chains below all came from one sample that was sequenced in a study of early T cells in non-severe SARS-CoV-2 infection. One entry per CDR3 protein, called by TCRdb with MiXCR from the 5' RACE reads. Seen here are more than 25,000 distinct CDR3 sequences, more than 3.5% observed once, and the top ten hold less than 7.5%. Sequenced input: whole blood. These receptors were obtained from an adult who was a healthcare worker with PCR-confirmed SARS-CoV-2 infection or an uninfected control (not recorded which).

A few counts support this clonotype. The chain is built from TRBV6-6 and TRBJ2-2, with unresolved D. V shed 4 bases and J shed 9 bases, with 12 bases lying between them. The CDR3 loop spans 13 amino acids. Germline CDR1 MNHNY, CDR2 SVGAGI (reference sequence). CDR3 in amino acids: CASSSSSNWELFF. The CDR3 DNA follows: TGTGCCAGCAGTTCAAGCTCTAACTGGGAGCTGTTTTTT.

This rearrangement joins TRBV20-1 to TRBJ1-1; TRBD1 agrees at 7 bases. CDR3 length: 12 amino acids. V lost 6 bases to trimming and J lost 5 bases; unmatched junction nucleotides: 6. Germline V CDR1 and CDR2: DFQATT, SNEGSKA (reference sequence). The CDR3 spells CSANRGDTEAFF. In DNA, the CDR3 is TGCAGTGCCAACAGGGGCGATACTGAAGCTTTCTTT.

This clonotype has at least ten counts. This rearrangement joins TRBV7-2 to TRBJ2-4; 9 bases line up with TRBD1. Germline-derived CDR1 and CDR2 are SGHTA and FQGNSA. J lost 12 bases, V lost 5 bases, and 14 bases had no gene match. The CDR3 is made up of 15 amino acids. This CDR3 is CASSGGQGSQRAQYF. CDR3 nucleotide sequence: TGTGCCAGCAGCGGAGGACAGGGGTCCCAAAGAGCTCAGTACTTC. The whole variable domain, remainder taken from reference TRBV7-2 and TRBJ2-4, is GAGVSQSPSNKVTEKGKDVELRCDPISGHTALYWYRQSLGQGLEFLIYFQGNSAPDKSGLPSDRFSAERTGGSVSTLTIQRTQQEDSAVYLCASSGGQGSQRAQYFGAGTRLSVL.

The table lists this clonotype with a few counts. This chain links TRBV11-2 with TRBJ2-3; 9 bases map to TRBD2. Trimming took 1 base from V and 5 from J; bases not matched to a gene: 4. CDR1 and CDR2 (germline): SGHAT, FQNNGV. The length of the CDR3 is 15 residues. CDR3 amino acids: CASSLGPAGGDTQYF. The CDR3 DNA reads TGTGCCAGCAGCTTAGGGCCAGCGGGGGGAGATACGCAGTATTTT.

This clonotype showed up many times. The J gene is TRBJ2-1, the V gene TRBV29-1; 8 bases agree with TRBD1. The CDR3 spans 14 residues. CDR1 and CDR2 (germline): SQVTM, ANQGSEA. With 7 bases clipped from V and 4 bases from J, the junction kept 9 bases outside the gene matches. CDR3 protein: CSGRWGQDYNEQFF. CDR3 nucleotide sequence: TGCAGCGGACGGTGGGGACAGGATTACAATGAGCAGTTCTTC.

At least ten counts were recorded for this clonotype. V usage is TRBV18 and J usage is TRBJ1-4; TRBD1 agrees at 7 bases. This CDR3 is built from 15 residues. Germline V gene sequence: CDR1 KGHSH, CDR2 LQKENI. Trimming cost V 6 bases and J 5 bases; bases outside gene matches: 9. The CDR3 region is CASSREGQQNEKLFF. The CDR3 DNA is TGTGCCAGCTCCCGGGAGGGACAGCAAAATGAAAAACTGTTTTTT.

V and J are TRBV6-2 or TRBV6-3 and TRBJ2-7; tentative D call: TRBD1 (5 bases). Trimming cost V 2 bases and J 3 bases, with 11 bases left between them. Germline lookup yields CDR1 MNHEY and CDR2 SVGEGT. The CDR3 sequence is 14 residues long. In DNA, the CDR3 is TGTGCCAGCAGTTACGGGAAGGGGTACTACGAGCAGTACTTC. Translating it yields CASSYGKGYYEQYF.

This sequence joins TRBV5-1 and TRBJ1-4; weak D call: TRBD1 (6 bases). The CDR3 has 14 amino acids. The V end was cut by 1 base, the J end by 8 bases, with 12 bases between. Germline V gene data show CDR1 as SGHRS and CDR2 as YFSETQ. The CDR3 is CASSLTGRGEKLFF. DNA of the CDR3: TGCGCCAGCAGCTTGACAGGGCGGGGAGAAAAACTGTTTTTT.

This clonotype was counted many times. The chain has TRBV7-2 and TRBJ1-5, with a weak D call TRBD1 (6 bases). Trimming cost V 0 bases and J 0 bases, with 9 bases left between them. The CDR3 is made up of 16 amino acids. Germline V gene lookup returns CDR1 SGHTA and CDR2 FQGNSA. The CDR3 is CASSLAGGASNQPQHF. The DNA for the CDR3 is TGTGCCAGCAGCTTAGCAGGGGGGGCTAGCAATCAGCCCCAGCATTTT.

This clonotype was found many times. The J gene is TRBJ2-2, the V gene TRBV2; D tentatively fits TRBD1 or TRBD2 (6 bases each). Germline V lookup: CDR1 SNHLY, CDR2 FYNNEI. The CDR3 has 15 residues. Trimming stripped 4 bases from V and 2 bases from J, with 11 bases between. CDR3 nucleotides: TGTGCCAGCAGTGTTCGGGGGCTCAACACCGGGGAGCTGTTTTTT. Its protein is CASSVRGLNTGELFF. The full variable domain, rest sourced from reference TRBV2 and TRBJ2-2, is EPEVTQTPSHQVTQMGQEVILRCVPISNHLYFYWYRQILGQKVEFLVSFYNNEISEKSEIFDDQFSVERPDGSNFTLKIRSTKLEDSAMYFCASSVRGLNTGELFFGEGSRLTVL.

This clonotype was seen repeatedly, ten times or more. One junction end does not reproduce the germline sequence, and a read error may be involved. This chain uses TRBV24-1 with TRBJ2-1; 7 bases line up with TRBD2. The CDR3 loop spans 16 amino acids. Germline lookup yields CDR1 KGHDR and CDR2 SFDVKD. The CDR3 spells CATGDSWTSSYNEQFF. The CDR3 bases are TGTGCCACCGGTGATTCTTGGACTAGCTCCTACAATGAGCAGTTCTTC.

This clonotype was seen at least ten times. The chain couples TRBV5-6 to TRBJ2-5; TRBD1 is a possible D gene (6 bases). The CDR3 length is 13 residues. Germline loops: CDR1 SGHDT, CDR2 YYEEEE. Trimming removed 2 bases at V and 5 bases at J, with 10 bases between. CDR3 residues: CASSFNRVETQYF. CDR3 in DNA: TGTGCCAGCAGCTTCAACAGGGTGGAGACCCAGTACTTC.

On this clonotype itself: A read error may be the cause here, since a much bigger clone is one base away. V is TRBV10-1 and J is TRBJ2-1, with D tentatively TRBD1 or TRBD2 (5 bases each). Trimming stripped 7 bases from V and 8 bases from J, with 15 bases between. The CDR3 spans 13 residues. Germline CDR1 is WNHNN and CDR2 is SYGVQD (reference sequence). The CDR3 DNA reads TGCGCCAGCATTAATAATCGAGGGGATGAGCAGTTCTTC. Its translation: CASINNRGDEQFF.

This chain joins TRBV9 and TRBJ1-6; D ambiguous. The ends were cut back, 0 bases at V and 8 bases at J, with 9 bases in the middle. The CDR3 has 14 residues. Germline CDR1 and CDR2: SGDLS and YYNGEE. The CDR3 reads CASSVAGFDSPLHF. CDR3 nucleotides: TGTGCCAGCAGCGTAGCTGGGTTTGATTCACCCCTCCACTTT.

Concerning this clonotype itself: A read error is possible here, since a much larger clone lies one base away. J is TRBJ2-7 and V is TRBV5-1; 8 bases line up with TRBD1. CDR1 and CDR2 from the germline V gene are SGHRS and YFSETQ. CDR3 size: 14 residues. The CDR3 here is CASRMDRASYEQHF. The CDR3 DNA follows: TGCGCCAGCCGGATGGACAGGGCGTCCTACGAGCAGCACTTC.

At least ten counts were recorded for this clonotype. V usage is TRBV5-1 and J usage is TRBJ2-2, with TRBD2 matching 9 bases. The germline V gene encodes CDR1 SGHRS and CDR2 YFSETQ. CDR3 length equals 17 residues. Trimming at V came to 0 bases and at J to 4 bases, leaving 7 bases not matched to a gene. The CDR3 DNA follows: TGCGCCAGCAGCTTGGTAACAGCGGGAGGCGGCACCGGGGAGCTGTTTTTT. Translation gives CASSLVTAGGGTGELFF.

The chain has TRBV10-1 and TRBJ2-1, with 9 bases that match TRBD2. The V gene end was trimmed by 2 bases and the J gene end by 9 bases; junction bases not matched to a gene: 2. CDR3 length equals 13 residues. The germline CDR1 and CDR2 sequences are WNHNN and SYGVQD (reference sequence). CDR3 sequence (DNA): TGCGCCAGCAGTGAGGGACTAGCGCGTGAGCAGTTCTTC. Its protein is CASSEGLAREQFF.

This clonotype showed up just a few times. The chain has TRBV10-3 and TRBJ2-7, with unresolved D. Trimming took 2 bases from V and 3 from J, leaving 5 bases between them. The CDR3 contains 12 residues. From germline, CDR1 is ENHRY and CDR2 SYGVKD. DNA for the CDR3: TGTGCCATCAGTGAGCCCTACTACGAGCAGTACTTC. Residues: CAISEPYYEQYF.

This clonotype was observed many times. V and J are TRBV7-9 and TRBJ1-4; 8 nucleotides line up with TRBD1. Germline trimming cut 5 bases from V and 8 bases from J; bases unmatched to any gene: 7. The length of the CDR3 is 14 residues. CDR1 is SEHNR, CDR2 FQNEAQ, per germline (reference sequence). CDR3 DNA: TGTGCCAGCAGCCTCGGACAGGGCGGAGAAAAACTGTTTTTT. Encoded protein: CASSLGQGGEKLFF.

This clonotype was seen ten or more times. The chain recombines TRBV12-5 with TRBJ1-1; D unresolved. The CDR3 covers 13 residues. Germline CDR1 and CDR2: LGHNT and FRNRAP. V lost 1 base and J 5 bases, leaving 8 bases between the germline ends. The CDR3 loop is CASGLDGETEAFF. The CDR3 DNA follows: TGTGCTAGTGGTTTGGATGGGGAGACTGAAGCTTTCTTT.

The rearrangement uses TRBV11-3 and TRBJ2-1; tentative D call: TRBD2 (5 bases). The CDR3 runs 14 residues. Deletions cut 4 bases from V and 3 bases from J, with 10 bases between. The germline CDR1 and CDR2 sequences are SGHNT and YENEEA. Here the CDR3 reads CASSSGADYNEQFF. DNA of the CDR3: TGTGCCAGCAGCTCCGGAGCGGACTACAATGAGCAGTTCTTC.

The table lists this clonotype with many counts. This chain uses TRBV7-7 with TRBJ1-4; the D is unclear. V lost 6 bases to trimming and J lost 4 bases, with 9 bases between them. Germline values: CDR1 SSHAT, CDR2 FNYEAQ (reference sequence). There are 13 residues in the CDR3. CDR3 in amino acids: CASSRALNEKLFF. The CDR3 DNA follows: TGTGCCAGCAGTCGGGCTCTTAATGAAAAACTGTTTTTT.

The sample holds many counts of this clonotype. The chain joins TRBV7-8 to TRBJ2-5; TRBD1 aligns across 11 bases. Germline lookup yields CDR1 SGHVS and CDR2 FQNEAQ. This CDR3 contains 14 residues. Trimming took 9 bases from V and 5 from J; bases not matched to a gene: 8. CDR3 DNA: TGTGCCAGTGGACAGGGGGCCTTCGGGGAGACCCAGTACTTC. It codes for CASGQGAFGETQYF.

This chain joins TRBV7-9 and TRBJ2-3; D remains ambiguous. The V gene's germline CDR1 is SEHNR and CDR2 FQNEAQ (reference sequence). The CDR3 runs to 14 residues. V gave up 0 bases and J gave up 0 bases, with 4 bases separating them. CDR3 loop: CASSLAGSTDTQYF. DNA of the CDR3: TGTGCCAGCAGCTTAGCTGGCAGCACAGATACGCAGTATTTT.

The rearrangement uses TRBV2 and TRBJ1-3; D ambiguous. V was clipped by 8 bases and J by 0 bases, with 8 bases between them. CDR1 is SNHLY and CDR2 is FYNNEI in the germline V gene. The CDR3 length is 13 residues. The CDR3 region has the DNA TGTGCCAGCTTCGTGACCTCTGGAAACACCATATATTTT. As protein: CASFVTSGNTIYF. The entire variable domain, with the rest obtained from reference TRBV2 and TRBJ1-3, is as follows: EPEVTQTPSHQVTQMGQEVILRCVPISNHLYFYWYRQILGQKVEFLVSFYNNEISEKSEIFDDQFSVERPDGSNFTLKIRSTKLEDSAMYFCASFVTSGNTIYFGEGSWLTVV.

This clonotype was counted many times. The chain recombines TRBV19 with TRBJ1-5, with TRBD1 matching 9 bases. The junction had 6 bases not matched to a gene; V was cut back by 3 bases and J by 0 bases. In germline, CDR1 is LNHDA, CDR2 SQIVND (reference sequence). This CDR3 region has 17 residues. The CDR3 loop reads CASSIGDRVRSNQPQHF. DNA of the CDR3: TGTGCCAGTAGTATTGGGGACAGGGTTCGTAGCAATCAGCCCCAGCATTTT. The entire variable domain, with the rest obtained from reference TRBV19 and TRBJ1-5, is as follows: DGGITQSPKYLFRKEGQNVTLSCEQNLNHDAMYWYRQDPGQGLRLIYYSQIVNDFQKGDIAEGYSVSREKKESFPLTVTSAQKNPTAFYLCASSIGDRVRSNQPQHFGDGTRLSIL.